Each of the 8 T cell receptor beta chains below was sequenced from the same sample in a study of human T cells and chemical hapten exposure. TCRdb used MiXCR to reprocess the RACE reads, holding one entry per CDR3 protein. The sample records about 260,000 distinct CDR3 sequences, 7.5% to 10% being singletons. Time point defined: pre-sensitization, week 0. This sample's treatment: therapeutic diphenylcyclopropenone sensitization with weekly scalp DPC. The source material was whole blood, sampled in connection with sensitization to the hapten diphenylcyclopropenone (DPC). The receptors derive from a woman between 35 and 50 years old with alopecia areata. Some clones in this sample may be carry-over from other donors' samples.

This clonotype appeared many times. J is TRBJ1-1 and V is TRBV5-1; possible D gene TRBD1, 5 bases. V lost 0 bases, J lost 1 base, and 7 bases lay in between. CDR1 SGHRS and CDR2 YFSETQ come from the germline V gene. CDR3 length: 14 amino acids. The CDR3 loop reads CASSLEGPNTEAFF. Here the CDR3 DNA reads TGCGCCAGCAGCTTGGAGGGACCGAACACTGAAGCTTTCTTT. Variable domain in full (rest from reference TRBV5-1 and TRBJ1-1): KAGVTQTPRYLIKTRGQQVTLSCSPISGHRSVSWYQQTPGQGLQFLFEYFSETQRNKGNFPGRFSGRQFSNSRSEMNVSTLELGDSALYLCASSLEGPNTEAFFGQGTRLTVV.

This chain uses TRBV6-5 with TRBJ1-4, with 7 bases aligning to TRBD1. The germline gives CDR1 MNHEY, CDR2 SVGAGI. This CDR3 contains 14 residues. The J segment lost 7 bases and the V segment lost 4 bases, leaving 6 bases of the junction unmatched. For the CDR3, the DNA is TGTGCCAGCAGTTCCCAGGGGGGATTTGAAAAACTGTTTTTT. Protein product: CASSSQGGFEKLFF.

This clonotype was seen ten or more times. The chain joins TRBV28 to TRBJ2-1, with D maybe TRBD2 (5 bases). V was cut by 5 bases and J by 4 bases, with 15 bases left in between. The CDR3 is made up of 15 amino acids. Looked up from germline, CDR1 is MDHEN and CDR2 is SYDVKM. The CDR3 DNA is TGTGCCAGCAGTCCTCAGAGCGGTCGATACAATGAGCAGTTCTTC. Its protein is CASSPQSGRYNEQFF.

The table lists this clonotype with a few counts. The genes are TRBV5-1 and TRBJ1-1; D remains unclear. From germline, CDR1 is SGHRS and CDR2 YFSETQ. Trimming cost V 3 bases and J 3 bases, with 12 bases left between them. This CDR3 is 14 amino acids long. The CDR3 here is CASSWGGIDTEAFF. The CDR3 nucleotides read TGCGCCAGCAGCTGGGGAGGGATCGACACTGAAGCTTTCTTT.

The sample holds many counts of this clonotype. This rearrangement joins TRBV7-9 to TRBJ1-2; the D is unclear. Germline values: CDR1 SEHNR, CDR2 FQNEAQ (reference sequence). V shed 4 bases and J shed 0 bases, with 18 bases lying between them. The CDR3 sequence is 17 residues long. CDR3 sequence: CASSSNAPDGTNYGYTF. CDR3 DNA: TGTGCCAGCAGCTCTAATGCGCCCGACGGGACTAACTATGGCTACACCTTC.

This clonotype was counted once. A much larger clone is a single base away; this may be a read error. Lacking the conserved final phenylalanine or tryptophan, this CDR3 likely reflects a read error. The chain links TRBV28 to TRBJ2-5; D may be TRBD1 (6 bases). Germline V gene data show CDR1 as MDHEN and CDR2 as SYDVKM. CDR3 length equals 16 residues. Trimming shortened V by 6 bases and J by 4 bases, and 21 bases separated the two germline ends. The CDR3 bases are TGTGCCAGCAGAACAATTATACAGGGAAGGGTAGAGACCCAGTACCTC. This encodes CASRTIIQGRVETQYL.

V usage is TRBV14 and J usage is TRBJ1-6; D call uncertain. The CDR3 sequence is 14 residues long. Germline CDR1 SGHDN, CDR2 FVKESK. Trimming stripped 3 bases from V and 7 bases from J, with 10 bases between. CDR3 in DNA: TGTGCCAGCAGCCACCGGGTCAGCAATTCACCCCTCCACTTT. Its protein product is CASSHRVSNSPLHF.

This clonotype was observed many times. This chain links TRBV6-5 with TRBJ2-7, with 13 nucleotides matching TRBD2. V shed 7 bases and J 3 bases; nucleotides not matched to a gene: 3. This CDR3 spans 14 amino acids. Germline lookup yields CDR1 MNHEY and CDR2 SVGAGI. CDR3 protein: CASIGTSGNYEQYF. CDR3 DNA: TGTGCCAGCATCGGGACTAGCGGGAACTACGAGCAGTACTTC.